These 13 T cell receptor beta chains were sequenced from one sample in a study of PD-1 blockade in classical Hodgkin lymphoma (TCRdb year 2020). The receptor library was made with the immunoSEQ multiplex PCR assay. TCRdb stores this immuneACCESS table with in-frame sequences only. Part of the clones is absent; in the studies checked, under half of the shortfall reflects unresolved V genes, and no reason is known for the rest. For this sample the table gives about 21,000 clones, of which over 70% were detected only once. Under 25% of the sample goes to the ten largest clones. According to the study, the label for this sample's time point signals: cycle 4 day 1 (C4D1), after more than five weeks of nivolumab. All trial patients had relapsed after autologous stem cell transplantation, with cohorts A, B and C differing in prior brentuximab vedotin exposure. Material: peripheral blood mononuclear cells (PBMCs), obtained before the fourth cycle of nivolumab. These receptors came from a human donor with classical Hodgkin lymphoma.

The chain is built from TRBV21-1 and TRBJ2-7; the D segment call TRBD2 is taken from the table without a DNA check. TRBV21-1 has pseudogene status. The CDR3 is 14 amino acids. For the CDR3, the DNA is TGTGCCAGCAGCAATGGCGGGATCCTCCCCGAGCAGTACTTC. Its translation: CASSNGGILPEQYF.

The V gene is TRBV27, the J gene TRBJ1-5, with 8 positions matching TRBD1. The ends lost 2 bases at V and 5 bases at J; junction bases unmatched: 5. CDR3 size: 15 residues. Germline V CDR1 and CDR2: MNHEY, SMNVEV (reference sequence). The CDR3 DNA follows: TGTGCCAGCAGTTTACAGGGGGCGCGAGATCAGCCCCAGCATTTT. Translating it yields CASSLQGARDQPQHF.

The chain recombines TRBV5-4 with TRBJ2-5, with D possibly TRBD1 on 6 matching bases. The CDR3 consists of 15 residues. Germline CDR1 reads SGHNT; CDR2 reads YYREEE (reference sequence). Trimming removed 1 base at V and 7 bases at J, with 17 bases between. DNA of the CDR3: TGTGCCAGCAGCTTGTCCGGGACACCGATTTTGACCCAGTACTTC. Residues: CASSLSGTPILTQYF. The full variable domain, with the rest looked up from reference TRBV5-4 and TRBJ2-5, is ETGVTQSPTHLIKTRGQQVTLRCSSQSGHNTVSWYQQALGQGPQFIFQYYREEENGRGNFPPRFSGLQFPNYSSELNVNALELDDSALYLCASSLSGTPILTQYFGPGTRLLVL.

The genes are TRBV6-5 and TRBJ1-2; tentatively, D is TRBD1 (5 bases). From germline, CDR1 is MNHEY and CDR2 SVGAGI. This CDR3 region has 13 residues. The germline V and J ends were trimmed by 6 bases and 4 bases, with 12 bases remaining between them. CDR3 sequence (DNA): TGTGCCAGCAGAGCGGGACCGAGCTATGGCTACACCTTC. Its protein product is CASRAGPSYGYTF.

The chain links TRBV19 to TRBJ1-1; the match to TRBD1 covers 11 bases. Losses at the gene ends were 2 bases for V and 1 base for J; bases not matched to a gene: 12. The CDR3 runs 19 residues. Germline V gene sequence: CDR1 LNHDA, CDR2 SQIVND (reference sequence). CDR3 in amino acids: CASSISGQGAYRGNTEAFF. The CDR3 DNA reads TGTGCCAGTAGTATAAGCGGACAGGGGGCATATCGGGGGAACACTGAAGCTTTCTTT.

For the CDR3, the DNA is TGTGCCAGCAATCAACGAGCAGGGCCCATGAACACTGAAGCTTTCTTT. Translation: CASNQRAGPMNTEAFF. The rearrangement links TRBV7-8 to TRBJ1-1; the D gene is possibly TRBD1 (5 bases). CDR3 length: 16 amino acids. Germline V gene lookup returns CDR1 SGHVS and CDR2 FQNEAQ. Trimming cost V 7 bases and J 0 bases, with 18 bases left between them. The entire variable domain, with the rest obtained from reference TRBV7-8 and TRBJ1-1, is as follows: GAGVSQSPRYKVAKRGQDVALRCDPISGHVSLFWYQQALGQGPEFLTYFQNEAQLDKSGLPSDRFFAERPEGSVSTLKIQRTQQEDSAVYLCASNQRAGPMNTEAFFGQGTRLTVV.

The chain has TRBV27 and TRBJ1-5; D uncertain. Germline values: CDR1 MNHEY, CDR2 SMNVEV (reference sequence). V lost 3 bases, J lost 9 bases, and 15 bases lay in between. CDR3 length: 14 residues. This CDR3 reads CASSFRTGVAPQHF. In nucleotides, the CDR3 is TGTGCCAGCAGTTTCAGGACCGGGGTCGCGCCCCAGCATTTT.

This rearrangement joins TRBV6-5 to TRBJ1-3, with D unclear. The CDR3 is 15 residues long. Per the germline V gene, CDR1 is MNHEY and CDR2 is SVGAGI. Trimming shortened V by 2 bases and J by 3 bases, and 11 bases separated the two germline ends. The chain's CDR3 is CASSYGLGSGNTIYF. CDR3 nucleotides: TGTGCCAGCAGTTACGGTTTAGGGAGTGGAAACACCATATATTTT.

This clone appeared a single time. This chain connects TRBV19 to TRBJ1-1; 9 bases agree with TRBD1. This CDR3 spans 14 amino acids. Trimming removed 5 bases from V and 5 bases from J; junction bases left unmatched: 6. CDR1 LNHDA and CDR2 SQIVND come from the germline V gene (reference sequence). CDR3 residues: CASSLGTGRTEAFF. The CDR3 region has the DNA TGTGCCAGTAGTCTCGGGACAGGGAGGACTGAAGCTTTCTTT.

V and J are TRBV4-1 and TRBJ2-5; D is tentatively TRBD1 or TRBD2 (6 bases each). This CDR3 spans 15 amino acids. The germline CDR1 and CDR2 sequences are MGHRA and YSYEKL. Trimming removed 1 base at V and 5 bases at J, with 14 bases between. The DNA for the CDR3 is TGCGCCAGCAGCCAAGGGGGGGCTAGCGTTGAGACCCAGTACTTC. This encodes CASSQGGASVETQYF.

This clone came up once. The chain combines TRBV29-1 with TRBJ2-5; D may be TRBD1 (5 bases). CDR3 size: 15 residues. Germline lookup yields CDR1 SQVTM and CDR2 ANQGSEA. Trimming took off 1 base at V and 2 bases at J, with 14 bases between the two ends. The CDR3 DNA is TGCAGCGTTGAAGGTCCGAGGACATTTCAAGAGACCCAGTACTTC. This codes for CSVEGPRTFQETQYF.

The chain has TRBV7-9 and TRBJ2-7; D is uncertain. Germline assignment: CDR1 SEHNR and CDR2 FQNEAQ (reference sequence). V was clipped by 9 bases and J by 6 bases, with 15 bases between them. The CDR3 loop spans 12 amino acids. The CDR3 here is CASTSMRGEQYF. The CDR3 DNA reads as TGTGCCAGTACCTCAATGAGAGGCGAGCAGTACTTC.

The gene calls are TRBV5-5 and TRBJ1-3; D might be TRBD1 (5 bases). The V end was cut by 4 bases, the J end by 1 base, with 9 bases between. The CDR3 has 14 residues. CDR1 is SGHKS and CDR2 is YYEKEE in the germline V gene (reference sequence). CDR3 residues: CASSMTESGNTIYF. The CDR3 DNA sequence: TGTGCCAGCAGCATGACAGAATCTGGAAACACCATATATTTT.